Included here is one T cell receptor (beta chain) sequence, with context. The sample is drawn from a study of blood T cell repertoires in COVID-19. Study-level background: Sample material is recorded as cDNA or gDNA derived from T cells, B-cell-depleted T cells, or PBMCs.

Germline V gives CDR1 SEHNR, CDR2 FQNEAQ (reference sequence). This CDR3 region has 12 residues. Between the trimmed V and J ends, which lost 2 bases and 13 bases, there was a span of 11 bases. Original processing methods: Amplification from reference gene primers served as the basis for estimated nucleated cell counts. Only in-frame clones appear in the TCRdb table, and some are missing; sequencing was by immunoSEQ multiplex PCR. V, J and clone size were drawn from that table, and D and trimming were deduced from the DNA. The table records 170,000 or so clones, roughly nine tenths of them present only once.

The genes are TRBV7-9 and TRBJ1-4, with a tentative D call TRBD1 (5 bases). The TCR was taken from a man aged 45-65 years with acute or convalescent COVID-19. Source material: peripheral blood. This chain's CDR3 is CASSLQGGRLFF. CDR3 bases: TGTGCCAGCAGCTTACAGGGAGGTCGACTGTTTTTT.